Each of the 28 T cell receptor beta chains below was sequenced from the same sample in a study of identical twins. MiXCR was run by TCRdb on the 5' RACE reads, yielding one entry per CDR3 protein. Here the sample spans about 520,000 distinct CDR3 sequences, 20% to 25% being singletons. In addition, the sample was reused for a study of T cells expressing NK-cell markers.

Sequenced sample: CD4+ T cells sorted from blood. The source of these receptors is a woman aged 18-35 years in good health.

This chain links TRBV6-1 with TRBJ1-1, with unresolved D. V shed 5 bases and J shed 0 bases, with 13 bases lying between them. The germline V gene has CDR1 MNHNS and CDR2 SASEGT. There are 15 residues in the CDR3. The CDR3 protein is CASSRSGLMNTEAFF. In nucleotides, the CDR3 is TGTGCCAGCAGTCGATCCGGACTGATGAACACTGAAGCTTTCTTT.

This clonotype was recorded a few times. CDR3 residues: CASHPAGAQETQYF. The CDR3 DNA sequence: TGTGCCAGCCACCCTGCGGGGGCCCAAGAGACCCAGTACTTC. This chain links TRBV18 with TRBJ2-5; a possible D gene is TRBD2 (7 bases). The V gene lost 8 bases and the J gene lost 1 base, with 14 bases spanning the gap. The germline CDR1 and CDR2 sequences are KGHSH and LQKENI. CDR3 size: 14 residues.

This CDR3 reads CASSPGALQGRETQYF. Here the CDR3 DNA reads TGTGCCAGCAGCCCGGGTGCACTACAAGGGAGAGAGACCCAGTACTTC. The gene calls are TRBV5-6 and TRBJ2-5; a possible D gene is TRBD2 (5 bases). Germline lookup yields CDR1 SGHDT and CDR2 YYEEEE. V was pared by 4 bases and J by 4 bases, with 20 bases between. The CDR3 is made up of 16 amino acids.

This clonotype occurred a few times. Here the CDR3 DNA reads TGTGCCAGTAACAGGGATACAGATACGCAGTATTTT. The encoded protein is CASNRDTDTQYF. The chain combines TRBV7-9 with TRBJ2-3; D possibly corresponds to TRBD1 (6 bases). Trimming stripped 9 bases from V and 3 bases from J, with 10 bases between. The CDR3 length is 12 residues. Germline CDR1 reads SEHNR; CDR2 reads FQNEAQ (reference sequence).

This clonotype has only a few counts. The V call is TRBV7-6, the J call TRBJ2-3, with 13 bases fitting TRBD2. CDR3 length equals 18 residues. J was trimmed by 4 bases and V by 3 bases; bases with no gene match: 10. Per the germline V gene, CDR1 is SGHVS and CDR2 is FNYEAQ. CDR3 protein: CASSFTSGGAVMSDTQYF. The CDR3 coding sequence is TGTGCCAGCAGCTTCACTAGCGGGGGGGCCGTAATGTCAGATACGCAGTATTTT.

Only a few counts were recorded for this clonotype. V gene TRBV12-3 or TRBV12-4 combines with J gene TRBJ2-2; tentatively, D is TRBD1 (6 bases). Between the trimmed V and J ends, which lost 2 bases and 3 bases, there was a span of 10 bases. This CDR3 is built from 15 residues. CDR3 region: CASSLSQGYTGELFF. As DNA, the CDR3 is TGTGCCAGCAGTTTATCACAGGGATACACCGGGGAGCTGTTTTTT.

The chain links TRBV3-1 to TRBJ1-2; D not resolved. The V end lost 2 bases, the J end lost 8 bases, and 12 bases lay between the germline ends. From germline, CDR1 is LGHDT and CDR2 YNNKEL (reference sequence). There are 13 residues in the CDR3. DNA for the CDR3: TGTGCCAGCAGCCAATTAGTCGCAGGAGGCTACACCTTC. Translated, it gives CASSQLVAGGYTF.

This clonotype was counted at least ten times. The chain carries TRBV12-3 or TRBV12-4 and TRBJ2-1; TRBD1 or TRBD2 may be the D gene (6 bases each). Trimming left V 8 bases short and J 3 bases short, with 11 bases between. There are 13 residues in the CDR3. CDR3: CASSRGHYNEQFF. The CDR3 DNA follows: TGTGCCAGCTCTCGGGGGCACTACAATGAGCAGTTCTTC.

This clonotype was seen only a few times. The rearrangement links TRBV7-8 to TRBJ2-7, with TRBD2 as a possible D gene (6 bases). V lost 1 base and J lost 7, with 20 bases in between. Germline CDR1 SGHVS, CDR2 FQNEAQ. This CDR3 has 16 amino acids. CDR3 region: CASSLGSPGEKREQYF. In DNA form, the CDR3 reads TGTGCCAGCAGCTTAGGGTCTCCGGGGGAGAAAAGAGAGCAGTACTTC.

J is TRBJ2-3 and V is TRBV11-1; 9 bases line up with TRBD1. The CDR3 has 19 residues. Germline loops: CDR1 SGHAT, CDR2 FQDESV (reference sequence). After removal of 5 bases from V and 2 bases from J, the junction contained 17 bases not matched to a gene. This CDR3 reads CASSRVRGVGQGPTDTQYF. The CDR3 bases are TGTGCCAGCAGCCGAGTTAGGGGAGTGGGACAGGGCCCCACAGATACGCAGTATTTT. The whole variable domain, filled in from reference TRBV11-1 and TRBJ2-3, reads EAEVAQSPRYKITEKSQAVAFWCDPISGHATLYWYRQILGQGPELLVQFQDESVVDDSQLPKDRFSAERLKGVDSTLKIQPAELGDSAMYLCASSRVRGVGQGPTDTQYFGPGTRLTVL.

This clonotype was detected only a few times. The chain has TRBV7-3 and TRBJ2-3; 7 nucleotides match TRBD2. The germline V gene encodes CDR1 SGHTA and CDR2 FQGTGA. The V segment lost 1 base and the J segment 3 bases; nucleotides outside the gene matches: 4. CDR3 length: 15 amino acids. The CDR3 reads CASSLSSGGTDTQYF. CDR3 in DNA: TGTGCCAGCAGCTTAAGTTCCGGGGGGACAGATACGCAGTATTTT.

This clonotype was recorded many times. V is TRBV18 and J is TRBJ1-4; 7 bases map to TRBD1. Per germline, CDR1 KGHSH and CDR2 LQKENI. This CDR3 is built from 14 residues. J lost 4 bases, V lost 3 bases, and 2 bases had no gene match. This CDR3 reads CASSPTGNNEKLFF. The CDR3 DNA is TGTGCCAGCTCACCGACAGGGAATAATGAAAAACTGTTTTTT. Together with reference TRBV18 and TRBJ1-4, the CDR3 gives the full variable domain: NAGVMQNPRHLVRRRGQEARLRCSPMKGHSHVYWYRQLPEEGLKFMVYLQKENIIDESGMPKERFSAEFPKEGPSILRIQQVVRGDSAAYFCASSPTGNNEKLFFGSGTQLSVL.

CDR3 amino acids: CASDRRLYGYTF. The CDR3 DNA reads as TGTGCCAGCGACAGGCGCCTCTATGGCTACACCTTC. The rearrangement joins TRBV2 to TRBJ1-2, with D perhaps TRBD1 (6 bases). V was shortened by 8 bases and J by 4 bases, with 11 bases between the two germline ends. The CDR3 extends over 12 amino acids. Per germline, CDR1 SNHLY and CDR2 FYNNEI.

This chain joins TRBV5-1 and TRBJ2-7; D gene unclear. This CDR3 has 14 amino acids. Germline CDR1 is SGHRS and CDR2 is YFSETQ. V lost 0 bases and J lost 3, with 10 bases in between. CDR3 bases: TGCGCCAGCAGCTTGGGGAGTCCCCTCTACGAGCAGTACTTC. Its protein is CASSLGSPLYEQYF.

This clonotype was seen a few times. The genes are TRBV12-3 or TRBV12-4 and TRBJ2-7; the match to TRBD1 covers 8 bases. CDR3 length equals 14 residues. With 4 bases clipped from V and 2 bases from J, the junction kept 4 bases outside the gene matches. CDR3 in amino acids: CASSSTGAPYEQYF. CDR3 DNA sequence: TGTGCCAGCAGTTCGACAGGGGCCCCCTACGAGCAGTACTTC.

The chain carries TRBV6-1 and TRBJ2-7, with a tentative D call TRBD2 (5 bases). The germline V gene encodes CDR1 MNHNS and CDR2 SASEGT. The CDR3 covers 12 residues. V lost 2 bases, J lost 9 bases, and 11 bases lay in between. As DNA, the CDR3 is TGTGCCAGCAGTGAAACCCGGGGTGGGCAGTACTTC. Its translation is CASSETRGGQYF.

The chain is built from TRBV10-3 and TRBJ2-7, with TRBD2 identical over 8 bases. The germline gives CDR1 ENHRY, CDR2 SYGVKD. Unmatched junction bases numbered 8, after V lost 6 bases and J lost 7 bases. This CDR3 region has 13 residues. CDR3 DNA: TGTGCCATCAGGCGGGAGGCCCTCAGGGAGCAGTACTTC. This sequence encodes CAIRREALREQYF.

This clonotype came up many times. This sequence joins TRBV18 and TRBJ1-4; D uncertain. With 4 bases removed from V and 4 bases from J, the gap between germline ends came to 13 bases. The CDR3 is made up of 15 amino acids. Germline V gives CDR1 KGHSH, CDR2 LQKENI. The CDR3 DNA follows: TGTGCCAGCTCACGGATCCACGAAAGTAATGAAAAACTGTTTTTT. It yields the protein CASSRIHESNEKLFF. Filled out from reference TRBV18 and TRBJ1-4, the complete variable domain reads NAGVMQNPRHLVRRRGQEARLRCSPMKGHSHVYWYRQLPEEGLKFMVYLQKENIIDESGMPKERFSAEFPKEGPSILRIQQVVRGDSAAYFCASSRIHESNEKLFFGSGTQLSVL.

This clonotype was counted between two and nine times. The chain couples TRBV7-8 to TRBJ2-1; TRBD2 aligns across 10 bases. With V trimmed by 1 base and J by 7 bases, 4 bases remained unmatched. The CDR3 runs to 15 residues. Looked up from germline, CDR1 is SGHVS and CDR2 is FQNEAQ. This CDR3 reads CASSLVLAGVNEQFF. CDR3 nucleotide sequence: TGTGCCAGCAGCTTAGTCCTAGCGGGAGTGAATGAGCAGTTCTTC.

This chain joins TRBV10-2 and TRBJ2-3, with 7 nucleotides matching TRBD2. This CDR3 has 14 amino acids. After removal of 4 bases from V and 2 bases from J, the junction contained 3 bases not matched to a gene. CDR1 and CDR2 from the germline V gene are WSHSY and SAAADI. Here the CDR3 reads CASSVGTTTDTQYF. The CDR3 coding sequence is TGCGCCAGCAGTGTGGGGACTACCACAGATACGCAGTATTTT.

This clonotype occurred many times. The V call is TRBV7-9, the J call TRBJ1-1; D might be TRBD1 (5 bases). With 6 bases removed from V and 8 bases from J, the gap between germline ends came to 10 bases. This CDR3 comprises 11 residues. Germline V gives CDR1 SEHNR, CDR2 FQNEAQ (reference sequence). DNA for the CDR3: TGTGCCAGCAGACAGGACGGCGAAGCTTTCTTT. This sequence encodes CASRQDGEAFF.

This clonotype has ten or more counts. The chain has TRBV10-1 and TRBJ2-2; 11 bases match TRBD2. This CDR3 has 16 amino acids. V dropped 3 bases and J dropped 4; count of bases not matched to a gene: 4. Germline V lookup: CDR1 WNHNN, CDR2 SYGVQD (reference sequence). The CDR3 region is CASSDIAGGPTGELFF. The CDR3 DNA follows: TGCGCCAGCAGTGACATAGCGGGAGGGCCCACCGGGGAGCTGTTTTTT.

This clonotype showed up just a few times. V and J are TRBV20-1 and TRBJ1-4, with a tentative D call TRBD1 (6 bases). The V end lost 5 bases, the J end lost 11 bases, and 18 bases lay between the germline ends. The CDR3 is 13 residues long. Germline V gives CDR1 DFQATT, CDR2 SNEGSKA (reference sequence). Here the CDR3 DNA reads TGCAGTGCTCAAAGTACCGGGACACAGAAACTGTTTTTT. Protein: CSAQSTGTQKLFF.

The chain has TRBV20-1 and TRBJ2-7, with 8 bases aligning to TRBD1. The J segment lost 5 bases and the V segment lost 1 base, leaving 7 bases of the junction unmatched. This CDR3 comprises 14 residues. Germline V gene data show CDR1 as DFQATT and CDR2 as SNEGSKA (reference sequence). CDR3: CSARARTGFDEQYF. The CDR3 nucleotides are TGCAGTGCTAGAGCGCGGACAGGGTTCGACGAGCAGTACTTC.

This clonotype showed up just a few times. The chain combines TRBV20-1 with TRBJ2-7; TRBD2 is a possible D gene (5 bases). CDR1 is DFQATT, CDR2 SNEGSKA, per germline (reference sequence). The length of the CDR3 is 12 residues. The V end lost 7 bases, the J end lost 0 bases, and 10 bases lay between the germline ends. CDR3 sequence: CSVEGNSYEQYF. DNA of the CDR3: TGCAGTGTTGAGGGAAACTCCTACGAGCAGTACTTC.

The chain links TRBV6-5 to TRBJ1-5; tentatively, D is TRBD1 (5 bases). This CDR3 comprises 11 residues. Trimming pared 5 bases from V and 11 bases from J, leaving 10 bases between. Looked up from germline, CDR1 is MNHEY and CDR2 is SVGAGI. The CDR3 DNA follows: TGTGCCAGCAGTGGCGGGGGAACCCAGCATTTT. It yields the protein CASSGGGTQHF.

The J gene is TRBJ1-1, the V gene TRBV3-1, with D possibly matching TRBD1 (5 bases). V was clipped by 1 base and J by 4 bases, with 10 bases between them. The CDR3 sequence is 14 residues long. Germline values: CDR1 LGHDT, CDR2 YNNKEL (reference sequence). The DNA for the CDR3 is TGTGCCAGCAGCCAAGGACAGCTAGGCACTGAAGCTTTCTTT. Translating it yields CASSQGQLGTEAFF. Combining the CDR3 with reference TRBV3-1 and TRBJ1-1 gives the whole variable domain DTAVSQTPKYLVTQMGNDKSIKCEQNLGHDTMYWYKQDSKKFLKIMFSYNNKELIINETVPNRFSPKSPDKAHLNLHINSLELGDSAVYFCASSQGQLGTEAFFGQGTRLTVV.

J is TRBJ2-7 and V is TRBV18; 7 bases agree with TRBD1. The CDR3 loop spans 14 amino acids. Germline trimming cut 0 bases from V and 4 bases from J; bases unmatched to any gene: 3. CDR1 and CDR2 (germline): KGHSH, LQKENI. This CDR3 is CASSPPTGKYEQYF. In nucleotides, the CDR3 is TGTGCCAGCTCACCACCGACAGGGAAGTACGAGCAGTACTTC.